These T cell receptor beta chains were read from a single sample in a study of T cell responses to AZD1222 COVID-19 vaccine. Profiling relied on immunoSEQ multiplex PCR, and the TCRdb table lists in-frame clones only, not all of them. The sample includes about 140,000 clones, around 92% seen only once; the top ten take about 12%. Sequences were derived from peripheral blood, sampled after recovery from COVID-19. All receptors derive from an adult who had recovered from COVID-19. Both conserved end residues are part of each CDR3. The D gene is left open where the match is weak. Rows may omit the clone size; those that give it use once, few, many or a size class.

13,TRBJ1-1,TRBV12-3/TRBV12-4,.,.,CASSLEGKAEAFF,TGTGCCAGCAGTTTAGAGGGAAAGGCTGAAGCTTTCTTT
13,TRBJ2-6,TRBV29-1,.,.,CSATSSGANVLTF,TGCAGCGCCACCAGCTCTGGGGCCAACGTCCTGACTTTC
17,TRBJ2-2,TRBV5-4,.,TRBD2,CASSLGKPSGNTGELFF,TGTGCCAGCAGCTTGGGCAAACCTAGCGGGAACACCGGGGAGCTGTTTTTT
16,TRBJ2-5,TRBV6-5,.,TRBD2,CASSWTSGTLGETQYF,TGTGCCAGCAGTTGGACTAGCGGGACCCTAGGAGAGACCCAGTACTTC
15,TRBJ1-1,TRBV27,.,.,CASSFYKDRKTEAFF,TGTGCCAGCAGTTTTTATAAGGACAGAAAGACTGAAGCTTTCTTT
15,TRBJ1-1,TRBV10-3,.,.,CAISDRGSLNTEAFF,TGTGCCATCAGTGACAGGGGTTCTTTGAACACTGAAGCTTTCTTT
13,TRBJ1-2,TRBV10-3,few,.,CAISEFGNYGYTF,TGTGCCATCAGTGAGTTTGGTAACTATGGCTACACCTTC
13,TRBJ2-7,TRBV10-1,.,.,CASSLGTTYEQYF,TGCGCCAGCAGCCTCGGGACAACTTACGAGCAGTACTTC
13,TRBJ2-3,TRBV7-2,.,.,CASSLTGTDTQYF,TGTGCCAGCAGCTTGACTGGTACAGATACGCAGTATTTT
20,TRBJ2-5,TRBV3-1/TRBV3-2,.,.,CASSQDPDTRRYLYQETQYF,TGTGCCAGCAGCCAAGATCCGGACACCCGCCGGTATTTGTACCAAGAGACCCAGTACTTC
13,TRBJ1-2,TRBV19,.,.,CASSSRGGDGYTF,TGTGCCAGTAGTAGCCGCGGGGGCGACGGCTACACCTTC
11,TRBJ2-3,TRBV20-1,.,.,CSVTSTDTQYF,TGCAGTGTTACGAGCACAGATACGCAGTATTTT
17,TRBJ1-5,TRBV7-8,.,.,CASSGVLQGILNQPQHF,TGTGCCAGCAGCGGAGTTCTACAGGGAATACTAAATCAGCCCCAGCATTTT
14,TRBJ2-7,TRBV3-1/TRBV3-2,.,.,CASSEGGRSYEQYF,TGTGCCAGCAGTGAGGGGGGGAGGTCCTACGAGCAGTACTTC
15,TRBJ1-2,TRBV6-5,.,.,CASSPRGDGNYGYTF,TGTGCCAGCAGCCCAAGAGGGGACGGCAACTATGGCTACACCTTC
15,TRBJ1-1,TRBV2,.,.,CASSEVGTGLAEAFF,TGTGCCAGCAGTGAAGTGGGCACAGGGCTCGCGGAGGCTTTCTTT
14,TRBJ2-7,TRBV7-8,once,TRBD2,CASNLAGPTGEQYF,TGTGCCAGCAATTTAGCGGGACCAACAGGCGAGCAGTACTTC
17,TRBJ2-7,TRBV10-3,.,TRBD2,CAIPEGAGVSGRHEQYF,TGTGCCATCCCGGAGGGAGCGGGAGTATCGGGTCGCCACGAGCAGTACTTC
14,TRBJ2-7,TRBV15,.,.,CATSPQPGTNEQYF,TGTGCCACCAGCCCACAACCGGGGACGAACGAGCAGTACTTC
18,TRBJ1-4,TRBV4-1,.,TRBD1,CASSQVVGQAVEGEKLFF,TGCGCCAGCAGCCAAGTGGTTGGACAGGCCGTCGAGGGTGAAAAACTGTTTTTT